Listed here are 21 T cell receptor beta chains from one sample, sequenced in a study of blood T cell repertoires in COVID-19. Clones were sequenced by immunoSEQ multiplex PCR, and TCRdb holds only the in-frame ones, with some missing. The sample includes roughly 100,000 clones, 84% of them seen just once. Sequenced sample: peripheral blood. These receptors were collected from a man in his forties with active or convalescent COVID-19.

This clone turned up a few times. This sequence joins TRBV6-5 and TRBJ1-2, with 9 nucleotides matching TRBD1. The CDR3 consists of 15 residues. V was clipped by 6 bases and J by 2 bases; unmatched bases: 7. Germline CDR1 MNHEY, CDR2 SVGAGI. The CDR3 DNA follows: TGTGCCAGCAGCCGCCGGGGACAGGGAAACTATGGCTACACCTTC. It translates to CASSRRGQGNYGYTF.

CDR3 nucleotide sequence: TGTGCCTGGGGAGTGGTAACAGTTGCTGGCTACACCTTC. Amino acid sequence: CAWGVVTVAGYTF. The genes are TRBV30 and TRBJ1-2; D is ambiguous. The germline V and J ends were trimmed by 5 bases and 7 bases, with 17 bases remaining between them. There are 13 residues in the CDR3. Germline CDR1 and CDR2: GTSNPN and SVGIG (reference sequence).

The CDR3 DNA follows: TGTGCCAGCTCACAGAGGACAGGGGGGGACACTGAAGCTTTCTTT. Amino acids: CASSQRTGGDTEAFF. The rearrangement uses TRBV18 and TRBJ1-1; 10 bases map to TRBD1. The CDR3 has 15 amino acids. After removal of 4 bases from V and 3 bases from J, the junction contained 5 bases not matched to a gene. CDR1 and CDR2 (germline): KGHSH, LQKENI.

The chain uses TRBV30 and TRBJ1-6; possibly TRBD1 for D (6 bases). This CDR3 region has 13 residues. V shed 3 bases and J shed 8 bases, with 11 bases lying between them. From germline, CDR1 is GTSNPN and CDR2 SVGIG (reference sequence). The CDR3 protein is CAWRSGAYSPLHF. CDR3 sequence (DNA): TGTGCCTGGAGGTCAGGGGCCTATTCACCCCTCCACTTT. Variable domain in full (rest from reference TRBV30 and TRBJ1-6): SQTIHQWPATLVQPVGSPLSLECTVEGTSNPNLYWYRQAAGRGLQLLFYSVGIGQISSEVPQNLSASRPQDRQFILSSKKLLLSDSGFYLCAWRSGAYSPLHFGNGTRLTVT.

This sequence joins TRBV6-4 and TRBJ1-3; a possible D gene is TRBD1 (6 bases). V was clipped by 6 bases and J by 4 bases, with 19 bases between them. Germline CDR1 and CDR2: MRHNA and SNTAGT. The CDR3 extends over 16 amino acids. CDR3 bases: TGTGCCAGCAGGGTACAGGGCCCCGTGCCCGGAAACACCATATATTTT. Its protein product is CASRVQGPVPGNTIYF.

This chain connects TRBV10-2 to TRBJ1-6; D uncertain. In germline, CDR1 is WSHSY, CDR2 SAAADI. The CDR3 covers 13 residues. V gave up 3 bases and J gave up 14 bases, with 14 bases separating them. CDR3 protein: CASSDENSMTLHF. CDR3 nucleotides: TGCGCCAGCAGTGACGAGAACTCCATGACCCTCCACTTT.

The chain is built from TRBV5-1 and TRBJ1-1, with 8 bases matching TRBD1. The V gene's germline CDR1 is SGHRS and CDR2 YFSETQ. The CDR3 has 14 residues. With 3 bases clipped from V and 6 bases from J, the junction kept 7 bases outside the gene matches. The CDR3 bases are TGCGCCAGCAGCTACACAGGGGGGAGCGCTGAAGCTTTCTTT. As protein: CASSYTGGSAEAFF.

This chain links TRBV7-9 with TRBJ2-3; 10 positions match TRBD1. The CDR3 runs 16 residues. The germline V gene encodes CDR1 SEHNR and CDR2 FQNEAQ (reference sequence). V was pared by 3 bases and J by 7 bases, with 10 bases of the junction left unmatched. CDR3 sequence reads: CASSFSSGTGENTQYF. The CDR3 region has the DNA TGTGCCAGCAGCTTCAGCTCCGGGACAGGGGAAAATACGCAGTATTTT.

This chain uses TRBV18 with TRBJ1-1, with D possibly matching TRBD1 (6 bases). V was clipped by 3 bases and J by 0 bases, with 8 bases between them. The germline CDR1 and CDR2 sequences are KGHSH and LQKENI. The CDR3 extends over 14 amino acids. CDR3 nucleotides: TGTGCCAGCTCACCGGACAGATTGAACACTGAAGCTTTCTTT. Translated: CASSPDRLNTEAFF.

The gene calls are TRBV3-1 (or the pseudogene TRBV3-2) and TRBJ2-2; TRBD2 matches at 8 bases. Germline assignment: CDR1 LGHDT and CDR2 YNNKEL (reference sequence). Germline trimming cut 2 bases from V and 5 bases from J; bases unmatched to any gene: 7. CDR3 length: 16 residues. CDR3 loop: CASSQWGSGATGELFF. The CDR3 DNA reads as TGTGCCAGCAGCCAATGGGGTAGCGGGGCGACCGGGGAGCTGTTTTTT.

This chain joins TRBV2 and TRBJ1-6; TRBD1 is a possible D gene (5 bases). The germline gives CDR1 SNHLY, CDR2 FYNNEI. This CDR3 has 15 amino acids. Trimming cost V 4 bases and J 1 base, with 8 bases left between them. The CDR3 protein is CASSVQGSYNSPLHF. The CDR3 nucleotides read TGTGCCAGCAGTGTCCAGGGATCCTATAATTCACCCCTCCACTTT.

This clone appeared once. V and J are TRBV2 and TRBJ1-4; 7 bases align to TRBD1. J was trimmed by 11 bases and V by 9 bases; bases with no gene match: 9. The CDR3 runs to 12 residues. Germline CDR1 is SNHLY and CDR2 is FYNNEI. CDR3 protein: CASRGTAPKLFF. The CDR3 nucleotides read TGTGCCAGTAGGGGGACAGCTCCGAAACTGTTTTTT.

As DNA, the CDR3 is TGTGCCAGCTCCTTTGGGGGGGCGAATGGCTACACCTTC. It translates to CASSFGGANGYTF. The chain has TRBV27 and TRBJ1-2; D perhaps matches TRBD1 (6 bases). Trimming stripped 8 bases from V and 6 bases from J, with 16 bases between. Germline CDR1 is MNHEY and CDR2 is SMNVEV (reference sequence). CDR3 length: 13 amino acids.

This sequence joins TRBV5-1 and TRBJ2-1; 7 nucleotides match TRBD2. This CDR3 has 13 amino acids. Per germline, CDR1 SGHRS and CDR2 YFSETQ. Trimming at V came to 4 bases and at J to 4 bases, leaving 2 bases not matched to a gene. The DNA of the CDR3 is TGCGCCAGCAGCCGACTAGCTTACAATGAGCAGTTCTTC. As protein: CASSRLAYNEQFF.

The V call is TRBV6-5, the J call TRBJ1-6, with TRBD1 matching over 11 bases. Losses at the gene ends were 11 bases for V and 12 bases for J; bases not matched to a gene: 9. Germline CDR1 and CDR2: MNHEY and SVGAGI. The CDR3 is 13 amino acids. The chain's CDR3 is CAAKDRGPRPLHF. CDR3 bases: TGTGCCGCAAAGGACAGGGGGCCTAGACCCCTCCACTTT.

V gene TRBV7-9 combines with J gene TRBJ2-4, with 7 bases identical to TRBD1. The length of the CDR3 is 15 residues. Germline CDR1 SEHNR, CDR2 FQNEAQ (reference sequence). V shed 4 bases and J 5 bases; nucleotides not matched to a gene: 8. The CDR3 loop reads CASSSTGTAENIQYF. The CDR3 DNA reads TGTGCCAGCAGCTCCACCGGGACAGCGGAAAACATTCAGTACTTC.

A remark on this clone: Different DNA sequences within this sample yield the same CDR3. The chain couples TRBV6-5 to TRBJ1-6; TRBD1 aligns across 7 bases. CDR3 length: 15 amino acids. J was trimmed by 7 bases and V by 0 bases; bases with no gene match: 3. Per the germline V gene, CDR1 is MNHEY and CDR2 is SVGAGI. The CDR3 coding sequence is TGTGCCAGCAGTTACTCCGGACAGGTCAATTCACCCCTCCACTTT. It translates to CASSYSGQVNSPLHF.

The J gene is TRBJ1-1, the V gene TRBV4-1, with D possibly TRBD1 on 6 matching bases. CDR3 length: 16 residues. Trimming cost V 1 base and J 0 bases, with 12 bases left between them. Germline loops: CDR1 MGHRA, CDR2 YSYEKL. The CDR3 sequence: CASSQGTAALNTEAFF. CDR3 sequence (DNA): TGCGCCAGCAGCCAAGGGACAGCCGCGCTGAACACTGAAGCTTTCTTT.

V and J are TRBV7-9 and TRBJ2-5; 8 bases are a match to TRBD1. Germline loops: CDR1 SEHNR, CDR2 FQNEAQ (reference sequence). This CDR3 region has 14 residues. Losses at the gene ends were 5 bases for V and 1 base for J; bases not matched to a gene: 3. CDR3 in DNA: TGTGCCAGCAGCGCAACAGGGGGCCAAGAGACCCAGTACTTC. It encodes CASSATGGQETQYF.

The chain carries TRBV6-6 and TRBJ1-6, with a possible D match to TRBD1 (6 bases). CDR1 and CDR2 from the germline V gene are MNHNY and SVGAGI (reference sequence). The CDR3 length is 16 residues. Trimming cost V 5 bases and J 5 bases, with 16 bases left between them. As DNA, the CDR3 is TGTGCCAGCAGTAAACAGGGCAGGGTCGATAATTCACCCCTCCACTTT. As protein: CASSKQGRVDNSPLHF.

This rearrangement joins TRBV2 to TRBJ1-1; D is perhaps TRBD1 (5 bases). Germline CDR1 is SNHLY and CDR2 is FYNNEI. The V end lost 4 bases, the J end lost 2 bases, and 11 bases lay between the germline ends. The CDR3 has 14 amino acids. CDR3 coding DNA: TGTGCCAGCAGTGCGGGAGACAGTAACACTGAAGCTTTCTTT. Its translation is CASSAGDSNTEAFF.